This T cell receptor beta chain originates from a study of T cells in Graves' hyperthyroidism and ophthalmopathy. Germline V gene data show CDR1 as MNHEY and CDR2 as SVGEGT. This CDR3 has 14 amino acids. V lost 8 bases, J lost 3 bases, and 14 bases lay in between. Amplified TCR beta CDR3 regions derived from RNA transcripts. The HTBI primer set was used in a first-round RT-PCR of the TCR CDR3. Via MiXCR, TCRdb re-called the multiplex PCR reads, giving one row per CDR3 protein. This table has around 290,000 distinct CDR3 sequences, 10% to 15% appearing once. Ten or more counts support this clonotype. Those with hyperthyroidism were 18 to 65 years old, newly diagnosed, and ill for under 2 months. Patients showing uncontrolled infection, other autoimmune disease, pregnancy or lactation were ineligible. Each diagnosis drew on symptoms, thyroxine, TRAb, thyroid ultrasound and orbital computed tomography findings. PBMCs were obtained from 10 ml fresh peripheral blood.

The chain has TRBV6-2 or TRBV6-3 and TRBJ1-5, with D maybe TRBD1 (5 bases). Sequencing was performed on blood. The TCR comes from a woman in her twenties or thirties with Graves' hyperthyroidism that later progressed to Graves' ophthalmopathy. CDR3 loop: CASSLRVFNQPQHF. The CDR3 DNA follows: TGTGCCAGCTCTCTCAGGGTCTTCAATCAGCCCCAGCATTTT.